This T cell receptor beta chain was observed in a study of blood T cell repertoires in COVID-19. On the study more broadly: T cells, B-cell-depleted T cells, or PBMCs provided the cDNA or gDNA that served as material.

The repertoire was sequenced with immunoSEQ multiplex PCR; TCRdb's copy has only in-frame clones and lacks some. The table has about 260,000 clones, approximately 82% seen once; the top ten hold around 2%. This CDR3 spans 16 amino acids. Unmatched junction bases numbered 9, after V lost 5 bases and J lost 5 bases. Germline lookup yields CDR1 MNHEY and CDR2 SVGEGT. Sequenced input: peripheral blood. The genes are TRBV6-2 or TRBV6-3 and TRBJ2-1, with TRBD1 identical over 10 bases. The sequence derives from a woman older than 75 with acute or convalescent COVID-19. This chain's CDR3 is CASSGRQGAIHNEQFF. DNA of the CDR3: TGTGCCAGCAGTGGTCGACAGGGGGCCATCCACAATGAGCAGTTCTTC.